The present TCR beta chain was sequenced within a study of radiotherapy plus CTLA-4 blockade in lung cancer (dated by TCRdb to 2017 to 2018). At the level of the whole study: Objective responses occurred in about 19% of enrolled patients, and less than 35% achieved disease control.

V gives up 5 bases and J gives up 5 bases, and the segment between their germline ends measures 13 bases. Its CDR3 holds 13 amino acids, cysteine through phenylalanine. Just the 39-base CDR3 DNA is kept, in frame starting at base 1. CDR1 and CDR2 were assigned from the germline V gene (reference sequence) as SEHNR and FQNEAQ. The paper as a whole reports these results and caveats: TCR clones derived from tumors expanded in peripheral blood after treatment with radiotherapy and ipilimumab. The strongest predictors of response, as reported, were early dynamic changes in blood T cell clones along with a rise in serum interferon-beta after radiation.

Libraries came from the immunoSEQ multiplex PCR assay. This immuneACCESS table, as held by TCRdb, lists in-frame sequences with V and J called but not all clones. Of the missing ones, under half trace to an unresolved V gene in checked studies; the others have no known cause. The sample table lists approximately 77,000 clones, more than 60% of them with a count of one. About 23% of the sample goes to the ten largest clones. About this clone: Which antigen it targets is not known. No much larger clone is present one base from it, and per-base qualities are unavailable.

In this study, focal radiation therapy paired with CTLA-4 blockade (ipilimumab) was tested in patients who had chemo-refractory metastatic non-small-cell lung cancer. The material sequenced was peripheral blood, taken from a patient treated with radiotherapy plus ipilimumab. The chain employs TRBV7-9 and TRBJ2-7, with an unclear D gene assignment. The clonotype comes from a human donor with non-small cell lung cancer whose response to radiotherapy plus ipilimumab could not be evaluated. Some clones in this sample may be carry-over from other donors' samples. The bases are TGTGCCAGCAGCCCCCCCTTATACAACGAGCAGTACTTC. This gives the protein CASSPPLYNEQYF.